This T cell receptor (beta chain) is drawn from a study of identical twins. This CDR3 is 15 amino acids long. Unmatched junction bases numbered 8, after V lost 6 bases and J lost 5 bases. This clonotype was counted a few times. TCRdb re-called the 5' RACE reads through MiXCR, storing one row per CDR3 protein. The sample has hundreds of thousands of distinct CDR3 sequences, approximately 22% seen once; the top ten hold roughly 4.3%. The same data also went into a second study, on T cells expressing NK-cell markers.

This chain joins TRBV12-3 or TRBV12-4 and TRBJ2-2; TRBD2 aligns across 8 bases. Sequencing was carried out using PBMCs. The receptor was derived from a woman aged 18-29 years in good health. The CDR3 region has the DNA TGTGCCAGCAGATCCAGCGGGAGCAGTACCGGGGAGCTGTTTTTT. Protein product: CASRSSGSSTGELFF.